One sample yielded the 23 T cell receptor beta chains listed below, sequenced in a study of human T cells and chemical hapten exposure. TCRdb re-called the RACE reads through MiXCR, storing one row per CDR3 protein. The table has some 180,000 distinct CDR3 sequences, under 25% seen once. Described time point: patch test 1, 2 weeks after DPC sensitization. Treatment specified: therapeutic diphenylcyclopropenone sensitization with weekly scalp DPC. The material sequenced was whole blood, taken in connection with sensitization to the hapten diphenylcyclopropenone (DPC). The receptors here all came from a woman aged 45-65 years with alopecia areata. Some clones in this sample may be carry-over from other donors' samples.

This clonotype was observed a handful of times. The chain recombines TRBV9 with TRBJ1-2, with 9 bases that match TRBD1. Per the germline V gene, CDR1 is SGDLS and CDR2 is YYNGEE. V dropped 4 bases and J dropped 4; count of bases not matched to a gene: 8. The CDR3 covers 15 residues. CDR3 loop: CASSTPPQGAYGYTF. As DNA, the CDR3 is TGTGCCAGCAGCACCCCTCCACAGGGGGCCTATGGCTACACCTTC.

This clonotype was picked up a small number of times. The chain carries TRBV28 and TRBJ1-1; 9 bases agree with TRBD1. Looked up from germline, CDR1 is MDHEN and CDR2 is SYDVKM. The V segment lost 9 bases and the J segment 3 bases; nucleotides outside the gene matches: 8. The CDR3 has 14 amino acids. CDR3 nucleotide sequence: TGTGCCAGTCTACTCACAGGGGGCTACACTGAAGCTTTCTTT. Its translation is CASLLTGGYTEAFF.

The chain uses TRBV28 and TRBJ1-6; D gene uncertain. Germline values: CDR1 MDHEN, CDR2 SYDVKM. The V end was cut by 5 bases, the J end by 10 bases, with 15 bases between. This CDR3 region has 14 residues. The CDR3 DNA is TGTGCCAGCAGTGTGAGGGTGGCGGTCTCACCCCTCCACTTT. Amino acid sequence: CASSVRVAVSPLHF.

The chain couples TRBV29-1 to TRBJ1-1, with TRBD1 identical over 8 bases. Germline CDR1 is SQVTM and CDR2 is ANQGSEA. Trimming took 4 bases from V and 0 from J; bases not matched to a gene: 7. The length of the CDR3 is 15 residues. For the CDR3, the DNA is TGCAGCGTTGCAGGGGGCGAGGAGATGAACACTGAAGCTTTCTTT. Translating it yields CSVAGGEEMNTEAFF.

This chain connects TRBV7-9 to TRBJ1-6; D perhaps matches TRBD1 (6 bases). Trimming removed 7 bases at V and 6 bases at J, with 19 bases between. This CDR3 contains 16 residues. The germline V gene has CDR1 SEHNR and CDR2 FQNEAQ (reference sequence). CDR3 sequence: CASTVGTPFSNSPLHF. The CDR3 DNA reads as TGTGCCAGCACCGTCGGGACACCCTTTTCTAATTCACCCCTCCACTTT. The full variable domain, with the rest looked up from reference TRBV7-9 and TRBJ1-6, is DTGVSQNPRHKITKRGQNVTFRCDPISEHNRLYWYRQTLGQGPEFLTYFQNEAQLEKSRLLSDRFSAERPKGSFSTLEIQRTEQGDSAMYLCASTVGTPFSNSPLHFGNGTRLTVT.

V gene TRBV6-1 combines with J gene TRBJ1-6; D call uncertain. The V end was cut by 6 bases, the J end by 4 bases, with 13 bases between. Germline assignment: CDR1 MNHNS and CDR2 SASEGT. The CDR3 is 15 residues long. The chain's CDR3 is CASRELVSYNSPLHF. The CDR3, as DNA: TGTGCCAGCAGAGAACTTGTCAGTTATAATTCACCCCTCCACTTT.

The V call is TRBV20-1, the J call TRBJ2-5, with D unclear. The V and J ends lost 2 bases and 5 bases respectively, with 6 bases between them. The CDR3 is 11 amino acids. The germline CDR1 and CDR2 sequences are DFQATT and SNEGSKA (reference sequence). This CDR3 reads CSARQVETQYF. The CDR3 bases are TGCAGTGCTAGACAAGTGGAGACCCAGTACTTC.

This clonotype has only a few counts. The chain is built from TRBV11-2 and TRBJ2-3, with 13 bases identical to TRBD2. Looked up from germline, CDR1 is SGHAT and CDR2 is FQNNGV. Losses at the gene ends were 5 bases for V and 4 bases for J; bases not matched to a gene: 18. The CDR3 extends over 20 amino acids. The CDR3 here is CASSLFGLAGVRDLADTQYF. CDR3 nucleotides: TGTGCCAGCAGCCTCTTTGGACTAGCGGGAGTAAGAGATTTAGCAGATACGCAGTATTTT.

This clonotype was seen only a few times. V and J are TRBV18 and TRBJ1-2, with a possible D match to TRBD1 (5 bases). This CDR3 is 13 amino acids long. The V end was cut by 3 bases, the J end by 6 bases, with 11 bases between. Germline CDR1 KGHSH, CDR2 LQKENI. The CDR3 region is CASSPTAPNGYTF. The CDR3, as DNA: TGTGCCAGCTCACCGACAGCCCCCAATGGCTACACCTTC.

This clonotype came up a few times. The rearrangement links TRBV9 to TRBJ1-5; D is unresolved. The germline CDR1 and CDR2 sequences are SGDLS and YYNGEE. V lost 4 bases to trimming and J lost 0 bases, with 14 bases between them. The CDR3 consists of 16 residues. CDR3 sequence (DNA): TGTGCCAGCAGCCCCGGTAGTTGGGGTAGCAATCAGCCCCAGCATTTT. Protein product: CASSPGSWGSNQPQHF.

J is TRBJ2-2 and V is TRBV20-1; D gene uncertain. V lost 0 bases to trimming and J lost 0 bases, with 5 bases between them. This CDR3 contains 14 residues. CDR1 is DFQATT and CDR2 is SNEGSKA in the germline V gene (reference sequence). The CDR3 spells CSARDYSNTGELFF. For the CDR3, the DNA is TGCAGTGCTAGAGATTACTCGAACACCGGGGAGCTGTTTTTT.

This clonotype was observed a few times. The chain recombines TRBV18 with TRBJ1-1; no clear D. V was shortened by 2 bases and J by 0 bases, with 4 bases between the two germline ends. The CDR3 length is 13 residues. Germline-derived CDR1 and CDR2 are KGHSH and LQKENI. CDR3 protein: CASSPGLNTEAFF. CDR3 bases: TGTGCCAGCTCACCAGGGTTGAACACTGAAGCTTTCTTT. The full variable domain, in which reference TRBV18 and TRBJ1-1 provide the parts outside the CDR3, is NAGVMQNPRHLVRRRGQEARLRCSPMKGHSHVYWYRQLPEEGLKFMVYLQKENIIDESGMPKERFSAEFPKEGPSILRIQQVVRGDSAAYFCASSPGLNTEAFFGQGTRLTVV.

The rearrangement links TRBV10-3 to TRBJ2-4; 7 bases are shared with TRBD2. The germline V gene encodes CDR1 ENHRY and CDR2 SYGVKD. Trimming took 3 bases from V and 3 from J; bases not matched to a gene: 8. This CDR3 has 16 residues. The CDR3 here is CAISDGSGVGKNIQYF. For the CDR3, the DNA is TGTGCCATCAGTGACGGAAGCGGGGTAGGCAAAAACATTCAGTACTTC.

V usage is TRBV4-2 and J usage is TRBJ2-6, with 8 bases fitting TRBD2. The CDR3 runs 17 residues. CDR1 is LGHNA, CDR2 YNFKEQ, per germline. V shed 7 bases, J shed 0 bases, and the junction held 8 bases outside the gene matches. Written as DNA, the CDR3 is TGTGCCAGCACCCTGAACGGGAGGGGCTCTGGGGCCAACGTCCTGACTTTC. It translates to CASTLNGRGSGANVLTF.

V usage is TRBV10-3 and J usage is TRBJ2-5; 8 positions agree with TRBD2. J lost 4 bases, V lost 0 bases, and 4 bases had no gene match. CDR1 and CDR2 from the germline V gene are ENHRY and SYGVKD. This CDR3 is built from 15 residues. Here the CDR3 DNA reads TGTGCCATCAGTGAGTCCGGGGGGGCTGGAGAGACCCAGTACTTC. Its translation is CAISESGGAGETQYF.

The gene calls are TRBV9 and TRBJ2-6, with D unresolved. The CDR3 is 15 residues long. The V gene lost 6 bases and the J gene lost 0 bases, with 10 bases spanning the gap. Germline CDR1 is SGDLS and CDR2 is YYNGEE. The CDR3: CASTFRSSGANVLTF. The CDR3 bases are TGTGCCAGCACCTTTCGGAGCTCTGGGGCCAACGTCCTGACTTTC. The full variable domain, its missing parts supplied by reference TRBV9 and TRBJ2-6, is DSGVTQTPKHLITATGQRVTLRCSPRSGDLSVYWYQQSLDQGLQFLIQYYNGEERAKGNILERFSAQQFPDLHSELNLSSLELGDSALYFCASTFRSSGANVLTFGAGSRLTVL.

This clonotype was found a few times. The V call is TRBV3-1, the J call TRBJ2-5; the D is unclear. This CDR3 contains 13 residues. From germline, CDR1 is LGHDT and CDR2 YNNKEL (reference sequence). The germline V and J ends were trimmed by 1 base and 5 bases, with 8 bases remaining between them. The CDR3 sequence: CASSQGYFETQYF. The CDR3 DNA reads TGTGCCAGCAGCCAAGGCTACTTCGAGACCCAGTACTTC.

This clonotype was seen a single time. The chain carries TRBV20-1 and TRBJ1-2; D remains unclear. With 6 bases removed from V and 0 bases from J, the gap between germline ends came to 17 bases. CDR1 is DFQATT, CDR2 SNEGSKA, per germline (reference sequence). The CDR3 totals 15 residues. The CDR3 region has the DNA TGCAGTGCCACTCCCGAGTACCCCACTAACTATGGCTACACCTTC. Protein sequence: CSATPEYPTNYGYTF.

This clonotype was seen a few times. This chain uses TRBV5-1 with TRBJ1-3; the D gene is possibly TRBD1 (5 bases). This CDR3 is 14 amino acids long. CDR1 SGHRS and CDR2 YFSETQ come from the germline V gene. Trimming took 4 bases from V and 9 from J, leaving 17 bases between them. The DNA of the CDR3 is TGCGCCAGCAGCCCGAGAGATTTTGGGGGCACCATATATTTT. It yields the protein CASSPRDFGGTIYF.

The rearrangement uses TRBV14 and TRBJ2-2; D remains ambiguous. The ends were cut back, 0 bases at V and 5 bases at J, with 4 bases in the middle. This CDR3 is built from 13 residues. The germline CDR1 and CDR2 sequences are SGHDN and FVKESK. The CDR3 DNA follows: TGTGCCAGCAGCCAAGAAGGTACCGGGGAGCTGTTTTTT. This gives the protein CASSQEGTGELFF. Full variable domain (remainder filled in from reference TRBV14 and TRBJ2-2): EAGVTQFPSHSVIEKGQTVTLRCDPISGHDNLYWYRRVMGKEIKFLLHFVKESKQDESGMPNNRFLAERTGGTYSTLKVQPAELEDSGVYFCASSQEGTGELFFGEGSRLTVL.

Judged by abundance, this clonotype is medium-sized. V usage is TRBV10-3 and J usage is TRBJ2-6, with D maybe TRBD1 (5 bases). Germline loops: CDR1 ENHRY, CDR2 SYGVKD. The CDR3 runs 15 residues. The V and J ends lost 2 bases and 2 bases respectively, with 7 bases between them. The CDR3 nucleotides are TGTGCCATCAGTGAGCAGGGTCCTGGGGCCAACGTCCTGACTTTC. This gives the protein CAISEQGPGANVLTF.

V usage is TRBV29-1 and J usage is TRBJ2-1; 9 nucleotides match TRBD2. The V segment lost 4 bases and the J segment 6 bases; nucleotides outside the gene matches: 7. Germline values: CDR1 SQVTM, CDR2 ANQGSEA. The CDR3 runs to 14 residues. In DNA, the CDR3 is TGCAGCGTTGTACAGGCGGGAGGGCCCAATGAGCAGTTCTTC. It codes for CSVVQAGGPNEQFF.

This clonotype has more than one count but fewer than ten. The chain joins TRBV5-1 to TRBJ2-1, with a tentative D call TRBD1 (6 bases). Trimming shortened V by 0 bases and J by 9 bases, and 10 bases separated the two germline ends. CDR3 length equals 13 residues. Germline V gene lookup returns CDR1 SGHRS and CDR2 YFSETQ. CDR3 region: CASSLVGAREQFF. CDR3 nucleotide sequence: TGCGCCAGCAGCTTGGTGGGGGCCCGTGAGCAGTTCTTC.